Listed here are 26 T cell receptor beta chains from one sample, sequenced in a study of cytomegalovirus exposure and HLA in healthy donors. The PCR had 60 Vbeta and 13 Jbeta primers. The data were produced by immunoSEQ multiplex PCR, yet TCRdb's version contains in-frame clones alone and is incomplete. The table records some 130,000 clones, 70% to 75% of them present only once. The specimen was PBMCs. The receptors were gathered from a woman aged 40 to 50 in good health and CMV-seronegative.

This chain uses TRBV2 with TRBJ2-5, with 12 positions matching TRBD2. V shed 5 bases, J shed 2 bases, and the junction held 9 bases outside the gene matches. Germline assignment: CDR1 SNHLY and CDR2 FYNNEI. The CDR3 has 17 residues. CDR3 DNA: TGTGCCAGCAGTTCCCGACTAGCGGGGGTGGTTCAAGAGACCCAGTACTTC. This gives the protein CASSSRLAGVVQETQYF.

This clone was observed a handful of times. The chain carries TRBV29-1 and TRBJ2-7, with D perhaps matching TRBD1 (6 bases). Germline assignment: CDR1 SQVTM and CDR2 ANQGSEA. This CDR3 comprises 14 residues. Trimming pared 2 bases from V and 4 bases from J, leaving 15 bases between. The CDR3 DNA reads as TGCAGCGTTGAACGGGCCAGGGGTGGATACGAGCAGTACTTC. This gives the protein CSVERARGGYEQYF.

This clone was recorded once. The chain carries TRBV5-1 and TRBJ2-3; a possible D gene is TRBD1 (5 bases). The germline V gene has CDR1 SGHRS and CDR2 YFSETQ. CDR3 length equals 14 residues. V was cut by 2 bases and J by 3 bases, with 10 bases left in between. CDR3 sequence (DNA): TGCGCCAGCAGCTTTGACAGCCTAACAGATACGCAGTATTTT. Its protein is CASSFDSLTDTQYF.

The chain recombines TRBV11-2 with TRBJ1-2, with 8 positions matching TRBD1. V lost 0 bases and J lost 5; bases outside the gene matches: 5. CDR1 and CDR2 from the germline V gene are SGHAT and FQNNGV. CDR3 length: 15 residues. CDR3 sequence (DNA): TGTGCCAGCAGCTTAGATCCCAGGGGGCTGTATGGCTACACCTTC. This codes for CASSLDPRGLYGYTF.

The gene calls are TRBV2 and TRBJ1-1; 9 nucleotides line up with TRBD1. The CDR3 loop spans 15 amino acids. J gave up 4 bases and V 8 bases, and 11 bases lay outside the gene matches. Germline CDR1 SNHLY, CDR2 FYNNEI. The CDR3, as DNA: TGTGCCAGCGACGGACAGGGGATGCGGGGCACTGAAGCTTTCTTT. This sequence encodes CASDGQGMRGTEAFF.

The gene calls are TRBV6-4 and TRBJ2-2; weak D call: TRBD2 (5 bases). V lost 4 bases and J 3 bases, leaving 15 bases between the germline ends. This CDR3 has 16 residues. CDR1 is MRHNA, CDR2 SNTAGT, per germline. CDR3 loop: CASSAKGDRYTGELFF. Here the CDR3 DNA reads TGTGCCAGCAGTGCCAAGGGAGACCGATACACCGGGGAGCTGTTTTTT.

Here the CDR3 reads CASSQEAANQPQHF. The CDR3 nucleotides read TGTGCCAGCAGCCAAGAAGCAGCGAATCAGCCCCAGCATTTT. J is TRBJ1-5 and V is TRBV4-2; D is unclear. The V gene's germline CDR1 is LGHNA and CDR2 YNFKEQ. Trimming took 0 bases from V and 4 from J, leaving 7 bases between them. There are 14 residues in the CDR3.

The chain joins TRBV7-3 to TRBJ2-3; D gene uncertain. CDR3 size: 12 residues. Germline values: CDR1 SGHTA, CDR2 FQGTGA. V lost 5 bases and J lost 4, with 7 bases in between. In DNA form, the CDR3 reads TGTGCCAGCAGCCTGGGCGCAGATACGCAGTATTTT. Translating gives CASSLGADTQYF.

This clone was observed once. This chain joins TRBV15 and TRBJ2-3; no definite D call. V was cut by 0 bases and J by 7 bases, with 8 bases left in between. CDR3 size: 13 residues. Germline assignment: CDR1 LNHNV and CDR2 YYDKDF (reference sequence). CDR3 bases: TGTGCCACCAGCAGAGATCTGAGCTATACGCAGTATTTT. Encoded protein: CATSRDLSYTQYF.

The chain uses TRBV6-6 and TRBJ1-6, with a tentative D call TRBD1 (5 bases). This CDR3 has 16 amino acids. Trimming removed 6 bases from V and 3 bases from J, with 15 bases in between. Germline CDR1 MNHNY, CDR2 SVGAGI (reference sequence). The CDR3 reads CASSLGHSSYNSPLHF. CDR3 DNA sequence: TGTGCCAGCAGCCTCGGACACTCGAGCTATAATTCACCCCTCCACTTT.

The J gene is TRBJ2-1, the V gene TRBV7-8; TRBD2 aligns across 7 bases. The CDR3 spans 17 residues. Germline loops: CDR1 SGHVS, CDR2 FQNEAQ. Trimming took 1 base from V and 8 from J; bases not matched to a gene: 14. CDR3 amino acids: CASSLVVREGTGDEQFF. In nucleotides, the CDR3 is TGTGCCAGCAGCTTAGTAGTCAGGGAGGGGACGGGGGATGAGCAGTTCTTC.

V is TRBV7-9 and J is TRBJ1-4, with TRBD1 matching 12 bases. Germline CDR1 is SEHNR and CDR2 is FQNEAQ (reference sequence). The V gene end was trimmed by 3 bases and the J gene end by 7 bases; junction bases not matched to a gene: 3. The length of the CDR3 is 15 residues. The DNA of the CDR3 is TGTGCCAGCAGCTTCGGGACAGGGGGCTCTGAAAAACTGTTTTTT. Encoded protein: CASSFGTGGSEKLFF. Filled out from reference TRBV7-9 and TRBJ1-4, the complete variable domain reads DTGVSQNPRHKITKRGQNVTFRCDPISEHNRLYWYRQTLGQGPEFLTYFQNEAQLEKSRLLSDRFSAERPKGSFSTLEIQRTEQGDSAMYLCASSFGTGGSEKLFFGSGTQLSVL.

The chain couples TRBV29-1 to TRBJ2-2; 11 nucleotides match TRBD2. The germline gives CDR1 SQVTM, CDR2 ANQGSEA. V gave up 6 bases and J gave up 8 bases; unmatched junction bases: 11. This CDR3 is built from 15 residues. CDR3 amino acids: CSVATSGGLSGELFF. The DNA of the CDR3 is TGCAGCGTAGCTACTAGCGGGGGCCTCTCGGGGGAGCTGTTTTTT.

Here the CDR3 reads CATSGTGTYYSYNEQFF. In DNA, the CDR3 is TGTGCCACCAGCGGAACAGGGACCTACTACTCCTACAATGAGCAGTTCTTC. The gene calls are TRBV15 and TRBJ2-1; possible D gene TRBD1, 6 bases. Looked up from germline, CDR1 is LNHNV and CDR2 is YYDKDF (reference sequence). Trimming cost V 5 bases and J 0 bases, with 17 bases left between them. The CDR3 has 17 amino acids.

A few counts support this clone. This sequence joins TRBV6-5 and TRBJ1-2; the D gene is possibly TRBD1 (5 bases). The CDR3 loop spans 13 amino acids. Deletions cut 6 bases from V and 0 bases from J, with 8 bases between. Germline CDR1 reads MNHEY; CDR2 reads SVGAGI. CDR3 sequence reads: CASRQQANYGYTF. Here the CDR3 DNA reads TGTGCCAGCAGACAACAGGCTAACTATGGCTACACCTTC.

This chain links TRBV10-1 with TRBJ1-3, with a weak D call TRBD1 (5 bases). CDR1 is WNHNN and CDR2 is SYGVQD in the germline V gene (reference sequence). V shed 2 bases and J shed 1 base, with 15 bases lying between them. This CDR3 has 17 amino acids. The CDR3 is CASSELEGRESGNTIYF. CDR3 bases: TGCGCCAGCAGTGAGCTGGAGGGGAGGGAGTCTGGAAACACCATATATTTT.

The chain uses TRBV19 and TRBJ1-2; D is ambiguous. Trimming removed 9 bases from V and 2 bases from J, with 13 bases in between. CDR1 LNHDA and CDR2 SQIVND come from the germline V gene (reference sequence). The CDR3 extends over 13 amino acids. The CDR3 coding sequence is TGTGCCAGCCAAGGAGTCGGGAACTATGGCTACACCTTC. Protein: CASQGVGNYGYTF.

The genes are TRBV5-1 and TRBJ1-1; 8 bases map to TRBD1. The CDR3 covers 13 residues. Unmatched junction bases numbered 3, after V lost 7 bases and J lost 1 base. Germline V lookup: CDR1 SGHRS, CDR2 YFSETQ. The CDR3, as DNA: TGCGCCAGCCAACAGGGGGGGAACACTGAAGCTTTCTTT. It encodes CASQQGGNTEAFF.

The chain links TRBV18 to TRBJ2-5; D possibly corresponds to TRBD2 (5 bases). V dropped 1 base and J dropped 5 bases, with 5 bases sitting between them. This CDR3 has 12 amino acids. Germline CDR1 and CDR2: KGHSH and LQKENI. The CDR3 loop reads CASSPRGETQYF. In DNA, the CDR3 is TGTGCCAGCTCACCACGAGGGGAGACCCAGTACTTC.

This chain joins TRBV5-1 and TRBJ2-5; 9 bases align to TRBD2. The J call may be incorrect, as the DNA end agrees better with TRBJ2-7. CDR1 and CDR2 from the germline V gene are SGHRS and YFSETQ. The CDR3 loop spans 16 amino acids. The CDR3 DNA is TGCGCCAGCAGTCTTAGCGGGGGCCGAGATTTCTACGAGCAGTACTTC. The encoded protein is CASSLSGGRDFYEQYF.

This clone was seen only once. The genes are TRBV27 and TRBJ2-3; possibly TRBD2 for D (6 bases). Germline values: CDR1 MNHEY, CDR2 SMNVEV (reference sequence). The CDR3 is 13 residues long. V shed 3 bases and J shed 6 bases, with 10 bases lying between them. The chain's CDR3 is CASSFPGVDTQYF. The CDR3 DNA reads as TGTGCCAGCAGTTTCCCGGGGGTGGATACGCAGTATTTT.

CDR3 sequence reads: CASSPLRSNEKLFF. The CDR3 nucleotides are TGTGCCAGCTCGCCCCTACGGTCTAATGAAAAACTGTTTTTT. V usage is TRBV18 and J usage is TRBJ1-4; D is ambiguous. Trimming cost V 6 bases and J 3 bases, with 11 bases left between them. Germline V gene data show CDR1 as KGHSH and CDR2 as LQKENI. The CDR3 contains 14 residues.

This chain uses TRBV28 with TRBJ2-3, with D tentatively TRBD2 (7 bases). Trimming took off 5 bases at V and 3 bases at J, with 15 bases between the two ends. The CDR3 is made up of 15 amino acids. Per the germline V gene, CDR1 is MDHEN and CDR2 is SYDVKM. The CDR3 DNA follows: TGTGCCAGCAGTGCCCCGGGGGGCCGGACAGATACGCAGTATTTT. Translated: CASSAPGGRTDTQYF.

In the case of this clone: Mismatch with germline at one junction end may stem from a read error. Here the CDR3 DNA reads TGTGCCGGCAGCCAAACGGAAGGGGATCAGCCCCAGCATTTT. Encoded protein: CAGSQTEGDQPQHF. The J gene is TRBJ1-5, the V gene TRBV4-2; D is possibly TRBD1 (5 bases). This CDR3 spans 14 amino acids. Germline V gene data show CDR1 as LGHNA and CDR2 as YNFKEQ.

J is TRBJ2-3 and V is TRBV7-9, with D perhaps TRBD2 (5 bases). Trimming pared 2 bases from V and 1 base from J, leaving 10 bases between. The CDR3 loop spans 15 amino acids. CDR1 is SEHNR, CDR2 FQNEAQ, per germline (reference sequence). The CDR3 sequence: CASSLRGMGTDTQYF. For the CDR3, the DNA is TGTGCCAGCAGCTTACGGGGTATGGGCACAGATACGCAGTATTTT.

As for this clone: One end of the junction does not line up with germline, which may come from a read error. The same CDR3 arises from other DNA sequences in this sample as well. The J gene is TRBJ1-2, the V gene TRBV7-8, with TRBD1 matching over 7 bases. The germline gives CDR1 SGHVS, CDR2 FQNEAQ. This CDR3 spans 18 amino acids. The CDR3 loop is CASSLRGSRQGMDYGYTF. CDR3 nucleotides: TGCGCCAGCAGCTTACGGGGTTCCCGACAGGGAATGGACTATGGCTACACCTTC.